The clone carrying this T cell receptor beta chain appeared many times. These data belong to a study of T cells in Graves' hyperthyroidism and ophthalmopathy. Researchers took RNA transcripts and amplified the TCR beta CDR3 regions from them. HTBI primers were the set used in a first-round RT-PCR of the TCR CDR3. Via MiXCR, TCRdb re-called the multiplex PCR reads, giving one row per CDR3 protein. This table has hundreds of thousands of distinct CDR3 sequences, 38% appearing once. The germline V gene has CDR1 MNHNY and CDR2 SVGAGI (reference sequence). Trimming removed 6 bases at V and 6 bases at J, with 8 bases between. The CDR3 runs 11 residues.

The sequenced material came from blood. The sequence was obtained from a man younger than 30 with Graves' hyperthyroidism. The rearrangement links TRBV6-6 to TRBJ1-1; D not resolved. CDR3 bases: TGTGCCAGCAGGTCGACGGCTGAAGCTTTCTTT. Its protein is CASRSTAEAFF.